The 7 T cell receptor beta chains below were found in one sample sequenced in a study of cytomegalovirus exposure and HLA in healthy donors. The PCR employed 60 Vbeta primers together with 13 Jbeta primers. Clones were read by immunoSEQ multiplex PCR, and TCRdb kept only the in-frame ones, dropping some. The table shows 130,000 to 150,000 clones, with about 76% occurring only once. The specimen was PBMCs. The receptors here all came from a female donor in good health and CMV-seronegative.

This sequence joins TRBV15 and TRBJ1-1; D call uncertain. Germline V gene lookup returns CDR1 LNHNV and CDR2 YYDKDF (reference sequence). The CDR3 has 14 amino acids. Trimming took 0 bases from V and 4 from J, leaving 9 bases between them. CDR3 coding DNA: TGTGCCACCAGCAGAGATGGCCGGGTCACTGAAGCTTTCTTT. It is translated as CATSRDGRVTEAFF.

This clone has ten or more counts. The chain combines TRBV7-9 with TRBJ1-2; D remains unclear. There are 15 residues in the CDR3. Trimming took 5 bases from V and 7 from J, leaving 20 bases between them. CDR1 and CDR2 from the germline V gene are SEHNR and FQNEAQ (reference sequence). The CDR3 DNA sequence: TGTGCCAGCAGCGACCGTTGGGAGGGTAAAAGTGGCTACACCTTC. Its protein product is CASSDRWEGKSGYTF. The variable domain in full, with the rest retrieved from reference TRBV7-9 and TRBJ1-2, is DTGVSQNPRHKITKRGQNVTFRCDPISEHNRLYWYRQTLGQGPEFLTYFQNEAQLEKSRLLSDRFSAERPKGSFSTLEIQRTEQGDSAMYLCASSDRWEGKSGYTFGSGTRLTVV.

The rearrangement links TRBV5-1 to TRBJ1-3; unclear D gene. Germline V lookup: CDR1 SGHRS, CDR2 YFSETQ. There are 15 residues in the CDR3. Trimming removed 0 bases at V and 0 bases at J, with 7 bases between. This chain's CDR3 is CASSLDGDSGNTIYF. The DNA for the CDR3 is TGCGCCAGCAGCTTGGACGGAGACTCTGGAAACACCATATATTTT.

This rearrangement joins TRBV13 to TRBJ2-1; TRBD1 matches 12 bases. The CDR3 covers 16 residues. CDR1 is PRHDT, CDR2 FYEKMQ, per germline (reference sequence). J was trimmed by 5 bases and V by 5 bases; bases with no gene match: 7. The CDR3 bases are TGTGCCAGCAGCCCATTGGGACAGGGGGCAGACAATGAGCAGTTCTTC. Translation: CASSPLGQGADNEQFF. Full variable domain (outside the CDR3, taken from reference TRBV13 and TRBJ2-1): AAGVIQSPRHLIKEKRETATLKCYPIPRHDTVYWYQQGPGQDPQFLISFYEKMQSDKGSIPDRFSAQQFSDYHSELNMSSLELGDSALYFCASSPLGQGADNEQFFGPGTRLTVL.

This clone has only one observation. This sequence joins TRBV9 and TRBJ1-3, with D perhaps matching TRBD1 (6 bases). Trimming cost V 3 bases and J 3 bases, with 16 bases left between them. Germline lookup yields CDR1 SGDLS and CDR2 YYNGEE. CDR3 length: 16 amino acids. The DNA for the CDR3 is TGTGCCAGCAGCGAGCCCCTACAGGGTGGTGGAAACACCATATATTTT. Amino acids: CASSEPLQGGGNTIYF.

The chain is built from TRBV7-9 and TRBJ2-7, with D possibly being TRBD1 (5 bases). V dropped 0 bases and J dropped 2 bases, with 8 bases sitting between them. The CDR3 covers 14 residues. Germline V lookup: CDR1 SEHNR, CDR2 FQNEAQ (reference sequence). This CDR3 reads CASSLARVPYEQYF. In nucleotides, the CDR3 is TGTGCCAGCAGCTTAGCCAGGGTCCCCTACGAGCAGTACTTC.

In its sample, this clone was seen once. The chain joins TRBV7-2 to TRBJ2-7, with D possibly being TRBD1 (5 bases). The CDR3 has 15 residues. V lost 5 bases to trimming and J lost 3 bases, with 17 bases between them. CDR1 is SGHTA and CDR2 is FQGNSA in the germline V gene. CDR3 nucleotides: TGTGCCAGCAGCCTCCTACAGAAAGGGGTCTACGAGCAGTACTTC. It is translated as CASSLLQKGVYEQYF.